This T cell receptor beta chain derives from a study of T cell responses to AZD1222 COVID-19 vaccine. Overall study findings and caveats: In the spike-specific TCR repertoire, nearly half reportedly target unmutated variant regions.

Germline CDR1 GTSNPN, CDR2 SVGIG (reference sequence). This CDR3 is built from 13 residues. V lost 3 bases and J 5 bases, leaving 8 bases between the germline ends. TCRdb's copy holds only in-frame clones and misses some; the assay was immunoSEQ multiplex PCR. Of over 85,000 clones listed, 80% to 85% are singletons. About this clone itself: Its antigen remains unknown.

V usage is TRBV30 and J usage is TRBJ2-6; possibly TRBD2 for D (6 bases). The source of this sequence is an adult in good health. The sample was peripheral blood, taken on day 0 of AZD1222 vaccination. The CDR3: CAWSGTRANVLTF. For the CDR3, the DNA is TGTGCCTGGAGCGGGACTCGGGCCAACGTCCTGACTTTC.